This TCR beta chain was sequenced in a study of T cell repertoires in aging, cancer and after chemotherapy. About the research overall: About 9 million TCR reads were in the whole dataset.

Whole-study findings and limits: Loss of evenness, beyond lost richness, contributed to age-related TCR diversity decline in cancer patients.

The template was genomic DNA from peripheral blood, not RNA. This clonotype was counted a few times. Its antigen is unknown. Per germline, CDR1 SEHNR and CDR2 FQNEAQ (reference sequence). This CDR3 comprises 12 residues. Trimming shortened V by 5 bases and J by 8 bases, and 10 bases separated the two germline ends. A mixed TRB-A/B primer pool amplified rearranged TRB by multiplex touch-down PCR. TCRdb re-derived calls from the multiplex PCR reads in MiXCR, one entry per CDR3 protein. The sample lists several thousand distinct CDR3 sequences; roughly 46% were seen once. The receptor's source is a human donor with a solid tumor. J is TRBJ1-3 and V is TRBV7-9; D perhaps matches TRBD1 (5 bases). The sample taken for sequencing was blood. The CDR3 reads CASSPGGDTIYF. CDR3 nucleotides: TGTGCCAGCAGCCCCGGGGGGGACACCATATATTTT.